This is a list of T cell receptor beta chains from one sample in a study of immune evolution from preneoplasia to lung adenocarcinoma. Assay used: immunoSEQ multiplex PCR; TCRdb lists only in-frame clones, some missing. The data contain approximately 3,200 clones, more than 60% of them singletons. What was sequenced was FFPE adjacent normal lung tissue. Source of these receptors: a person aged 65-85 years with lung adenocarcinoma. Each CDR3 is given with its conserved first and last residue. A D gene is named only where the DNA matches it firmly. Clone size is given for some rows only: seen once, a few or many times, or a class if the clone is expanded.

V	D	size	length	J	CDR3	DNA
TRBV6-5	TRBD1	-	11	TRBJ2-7	CASQDRYEQYF	TGTGCCAGCCAGGACAGGTACGAGCAGTACTTC
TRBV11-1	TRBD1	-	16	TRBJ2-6	CASSSGTGTGANVLTF	TGTGCCAGCAGCTCAGGGACAGGGACTGGGGCCAACGTCCTGACTTTC
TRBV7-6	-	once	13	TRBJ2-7	CASSLASSYEQYF	TGTGCCAGCAGCTTAGCCTCATCCTACGAGCAGTACTTC
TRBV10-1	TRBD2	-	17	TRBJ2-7	CASSGGESTSGAYEQYF	TGCGCCAGCAGTGGAGGAGAATCGACTAGCGGGGCGTACGAGCAGTACTTC
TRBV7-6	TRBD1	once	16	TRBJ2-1	CASSRLEKTGNNEQFF	TGTGCCAGCAGCCGCCTGGAAAAGACAGGGAACAATGAGCAGTTCTTC
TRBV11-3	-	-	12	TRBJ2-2	CASSLDTGELFF	TGTGCCAGCAGCTTAGATACTGGGGAGCTGTTTTTT
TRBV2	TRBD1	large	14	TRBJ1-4	CASGRDRATEKLFF	TGTGCCAGCGGGAGGGACAGGGCTACTGAAAAACTGTTTTTT
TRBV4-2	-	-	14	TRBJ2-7	CASSHVGETYEQYF	TGTGCCAGCAGCCACGTGGGGGAGACCTACGAGCAGTACTTC
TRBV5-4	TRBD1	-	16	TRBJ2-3	CASSWGKQGAADTQYF	TGTGCCAGCAGCTGGGGTAAACAGGGGGCCGCGGATACGCAGTATTTT
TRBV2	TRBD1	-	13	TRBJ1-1	CASRRDSQGEAFF	TGTGCCAGCAGGCGGGACAGTCAGGGAGAAGCTTTCTTT
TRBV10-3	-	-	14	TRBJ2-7	CAISESGRDYEQYF	TGTGCCATCAGTGAGTCGGGCAGGGACTACGAGCAGTACTTC
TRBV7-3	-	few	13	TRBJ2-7	CASSLMAQFEQYF	TGTGCCAGCAGCTTAATGGCCCAGTTCGAGCAGTACTTC
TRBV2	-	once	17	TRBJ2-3	CASSDIGVAPSTDTQYF	TGTGCCAGCAGTGATATCGGGGTAGCCCCAAGCACAGATACGCAGTATTTT
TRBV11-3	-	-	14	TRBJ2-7	CASSFSGGVGEQYF	TGTGCCAGCAGCTTCTCCGGCGGGGTTGGCGAGCAGTACTTC
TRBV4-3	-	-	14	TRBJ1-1	CASSQGFRNTEAFF	TGCGCCAGCAGCCAAGGGTTCCGAAACACTGAAGCTTTCTTT